The rows below give T cell receptor beta chains drawn from one sample of a study of cytomegalovirus exposure and HLA in healthy donors. Produced via immunoSEQ multiplex PCR; TCRdb's table is partial and in-frame only. Of hundreds of thousands of clones in the sample, over 75% are singletons; the top ten hold roughly 2%. The sequencing sample was made of PBMCs. The receptors here all came from a woman aged 18-29 years in good health and CMV-seropositive. CDR3s include the opening cysteine and the closing phenylalanine or tryptophan. The order of the fields is J gene, V gene, clone size, D gene, CDR3 DNA, CDR3 protein. D genes are given only for firm matches. Rows may omit the clone size; those that give it use once, few, many or a size class.

TRBJ2-1 | TRBV11-1 | once | TRBD2 | TGTGCCAGCAGCTTAACTAGCGGGAGATTCGATGAGCAGTTCTTC | CASSLTSGRFDEQFF
TRBJ2-7 | TRBV5-1 | . | . | TGCGCCAGCAGCTTGGGACAGTTCAATACACGGGAGCAGTACTTC | CASSLGQFNTREQYF
TRBJ1-2 | TRBV27 | . | TRBD1 | TGTGCCAGCAGTTTATCAGGTGGGGGGACAGGGCATGGCTACACCTTC | CASSLSGGGTGHGYTF
TRBJ2-7 | TRBV29-1 | . | TRBD2 | TGCAGCGCTGGAGCGGGAGGCTCCTACGAGCAGTACTTC | CSAGAGGSYEQYF
TRBJ2-3 | TRBV6-1 | . | . | TGTGCCAGCAACGGTGAGGGTCTCTCTATAGATACGCAGTATTTT | CASNGEGLSIDTQYF
TRBJ2-1 | TRBV29-1 | . | TRBD2 | TGCAGCGTTGTTCGCGGGAGCTCCTACAATGAGCAGTTCTTC | CSVVRGSSYNEQFF
TRBJ2-7 | TRBV6-5 | . | . | TGTGCCAGCAGTTTGGGGAGAACTACCTACGAGCAGTACTTC | CASSLGRTTYEQYF
TRBJ2-7 | TRBV4-1 | . | TRBD2 | TGCGCCAGCAGCCCTACTGGACTAGCGGGTGGCGGACAGTACTTC | CASSPTGLAGGGQYF
TRBJ2-7 | TRBV4-1 | . | . | TGCGCCAGCAGCCAAGGCAGGACAGACTACGAGCAGTACTTC | CASSQGRTDYEQYF
TRBJ1-1 | TRBV29-1 | . | . | TGCAGCGTAGTATCGGACACTGAAGCTTTCTTT | CSVVSDTEAFF
TRBJ2-1 | TRBV29-1 | . | . | TGCAGCGTCCGGGTCGCGTCCTACAATGAGCAGTTCTTC | CSVRVASYNEQFF
TRBJ1-1 | TRBV6-5 | once | . | TGTGCCAGCAGCCGCAGTACGAACACTGAAGCTTTCTTT | CASSRSTNTEAFF
TRBJ2-7 | TRBV4-2 | . | TRBD1 | TGTGCCAGCAAGTTAGGGCAGGGGGTCTACGAGCAGTACTTC | CASKLGQGVYEQYF
TRBJ1-4 | TRBV4-2 | . | . | TGTGCCAGCAGCCAAGATGGGGCCGGAACGAATGAAAAACTGTTTTTT | CASSQDGAGTNEKLFF
TRBJ2-1 | TRBV4-2 | . | . | TGTGCCAGCAGCCAAGAAGACCGGGACTCCTACAATGAGCAGTTCTTC | CASSQEDRDSYNEQFF
TRBJ1-1 | TRBV19 | . | TRBD1 | TGTGCCAGTAGTCTAGAGACAGGGGCGGACACTGAAGCTTTCTTT | CASSLETGADTEAFF
TRBJ1-5 | TRBV6-5 | . | TRBD1 | TGTGCCAGCAGCCCGGGACAGACCGGCCAGCCCCAGCATTTT | CASSPGQTGQPQHF
TRBJ2-1 | TRBV5-1 | . | . | TGCGCCAGCAGCCTCGGTTGGGCGAGCTCCTACAATGAGCAGTTCTTC | CASSLGWASSYNEQFF
TRBJ2-7 | TRBV27 | . | TRBD1 | TGTGCCAGCAGTTTATTGACAGGGGGCCCCCTCGAGCAGTACTTC | CASSLLTGGPLEQYF
TRBJ1-1 | TRBV15 | . | . | TGTGCCACCAGCTACGAGGAGGATACTGAAGCTTTCTTT | CATSYEEDTEAFF
TRBJ2-7 | TRBV4-1 | . | . | TGCGCCAGCAGCCGTGAGACTACCCTCCTGGGCGAGCAGTACTTC | CASSRETTLLGEQYF
TRBJ2-7 | TRBV11-2 | . | TRBD2 | TGTGCCAGCGGGAGTCTAGCGGGAATCTACGAGCAGTACTTC | CASGSLAGIYEQYF
TRBJ2-1 | TRBV6-1 | . | TRBD2 | TGTGCCAGCAGTCTGAGCGGGAGCTCCTACAATGAGCAGTTCTTC | CASSLSGSSYNEQFF
TRBJ1-1 | TRBV12-5 | . | . | TGTGCTAGTGGTTTGGTCGTTAAGACGGGACACCACTACGGGAACACTGAAGCTTTCTTT | CASGLVVKTGHHYGNTEAFF
TRBJ1-1 | TRBV11-2 | . | . | TGTGCCAGCAGCCCAGGTGATTGGCGGGGCCCGAGGACTGAAGCTTTCTTT | CASSPGDWRGPRTEAFF
TRBJ2-7 | TRBV11-2 | . | . | TGTGCCAGCAGCTTAGGGACAAACGAGCAGTACTTC | CASSLGTNEQYF
TRBJ2-7 | TRBV7-9 | . | TRBD1 | TGTGCCAGCAGCTTCCTGGCAGGGGGCACTAGCGAGCAGTACTTC | CASSFLAGGTSEQYF
TRBJ1-1 | TRBV4-2 | once | . | TGTGCCAGCAGCCAAGATCAAGGCGGCACAGGGCTTGAAAGGTCGGACACTGAAGCTTTCTTT | CASSQDQGGTGLERSDTEAFF
TRBJ1-1 | TRBV6-5 | . | TRBD1 | TGTGCCAGCAATCCTATATCAGGACAGGGGGCTGAAGCTTTCTTT | CASNPISGQGAEAFF
TRBJ1-4 | TRBV6-1 | . | TRBD1 | TGTGCCAGCAGTCAGCAGGGGGTTAATGAAAAACTGTTTTTT | CASSQQGVNEKLFF
TRBJ2-3 | TRBV19 | . | TRBD2 | TGTGCCAGTAGACTAGCGGGAGGAGCAAAAGGAGCAGATACGCAGTATTTT | CASRLAGGAKGADTQYF
TRBJ1-2 | TRBV4-1 | . | . | TGCGCCAGCAGCCAAGATATCCAAGGAGGGGAGGATGGCTACACCTTC | CASSQDIQGGEDGYTF
TRBJ1-5 | TRBV6-6 | . | . | TGTGCCAGCAGTTACTCGGACTATTATAGCAATCAGCCCCAGCATTTT | CASSYSDYYSNQPQHF
TRBJ2-5 | TRBV5-1 | . | TRBD2 | TGCGCCAGCCGGACTGGGACTAGCGGTGAGACCCAGTACTTC | CASRTGTSGETQYF
TRBJ2-7 | TRBV5-1 | . | . | TGCGCCAGCAGCTTGGATCTAGGATTTGAGCAGTACTTC | CASSLDLGFEQYF
TRBJ2-3 | TRBV5-4 | . | TRBD2 | TGTGCCAGCAGCTCAAGACTAGCAGCAGATACGCAGTATTTT | CASSSRLAADTQYF
TRBJ1-5 | TRBV28 | . | . | TGTGCCAGCAGTTTACCCAGCAGGGTGGATCAGCCCCAGCATTTT | CASSLPSRVDQPQHF
TRBJ2-2 | TRBV6-5 | . | . | TGTGCCAGCAGTAGAGGCACCGGGGAGCTGTTTTTT | CASSRGTGELFF
TRBJ2-1 | TRBV7-2 | . | TRBD2 | TGTGCCAGCAGCCTTGATCGGGGGGAGTACAATGAGCAGTTCTTC | CASSLDRGEYNEQFF
TRBJ1-2 | TRBV19 | . | TRBD1 | TGTGCCAGTAGTCCCGGGACAGCCTACGGCTACACCTTC | CASSPGTAYGYTF
TRBJ1-2 | TRBV5-6 | . | . | TGTGCCAGCAGCTTGGCGGGTGAGGAAGCTAACACCTTC | CASSLAGEEANTF
TRBJ2-5 | TRBV6-1 | . | TRBD2 | TGTGCCAGCAGTAGCGGGATTCAAGAGACCCAGTACTTC | CASSSGIQETQYF
TRBJ1-4 | TRBV14 | . | . | TGTGCCAGCAGCCAGCGGGACCGGGGGTCGACTAATGAAAAACTGTTTTTT | CASSQRDRGSTNEKLFF
TRBJ2-7 | TRBV10-3 | few | TRBD2 | TGTGCCATCAAGGGAGGGGCCGAGCAGTACTTC | CAIKGGAEQYF
TRBJ2-7 | TRBV19 | . | TRBD2 | TGTGCCAGTAGTTCCCCCGGGACTAGCGGGAACGAGCAGTACTTC | CASSSPGTSGNEQYF
TRBJ2-4 | TRBV5-1 | . | TRBD2 | TGCGCCAGCAGCTTGGCGAGTAGCGGGGACATTCAGTACTTC | CASSLASSGDIQYF
TRBJ2-1 | TRBV13 | . | TRBD2 | TGTGCCAGCAGCCCCTTAGCGGGCCGCTACAATGAGCAGTTCTTC | CASSPLAGRYNEQFF
TRBJ2-1 | TRBV2 | . | . | TGTGCCAGCAGTGACACAGGGACGGGCAATGAGCAGTTCTTC | CASSDTGTGNEQFF
TRBJ2-2 | TRBV4-2 | . | . | TGTGCCAGCAGCCAGGACGGGGGGCGACACCAGTACACCGGGGAGCTGTTTTTT | CASSQDGGRHQYTGELFF
TRBJ1-1 | TRBV5-1 | . | TRBD1 | TGCGCCAGCAGCCGGGACAGTCCCTTTATGAACACTGAAGCTTTCTTT | CASSRDSPFMNTEAFF
TRBJ2-2 | TRBV5-1 | . | . | TGCGCCAGCCAGGGGGGTATTTACACCGGGGAGCTGTTTTTT | CASQGGIYTGELFF
TRBJ2-7 | TRBV6-1 | . | . | TGTGCCAGCAGCCTAGAAGGCAGGCAGTACTTC | CASSLEGRQYF